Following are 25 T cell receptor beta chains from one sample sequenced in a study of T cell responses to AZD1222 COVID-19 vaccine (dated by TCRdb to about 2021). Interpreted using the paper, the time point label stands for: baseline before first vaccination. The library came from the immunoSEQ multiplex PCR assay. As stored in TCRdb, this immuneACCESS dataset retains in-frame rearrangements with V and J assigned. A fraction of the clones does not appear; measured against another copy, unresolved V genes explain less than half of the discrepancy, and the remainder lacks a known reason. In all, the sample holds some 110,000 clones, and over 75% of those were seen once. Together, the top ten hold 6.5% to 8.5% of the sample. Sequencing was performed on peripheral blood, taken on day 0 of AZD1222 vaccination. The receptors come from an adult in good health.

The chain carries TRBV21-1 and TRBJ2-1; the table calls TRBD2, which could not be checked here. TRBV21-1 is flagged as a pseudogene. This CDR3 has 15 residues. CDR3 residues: CASPERGPSFNEQFF. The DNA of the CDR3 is TGTGCCAGCCCCGAAAGAGGTCCGTCATTCAATGAGCAGTTCTTC.

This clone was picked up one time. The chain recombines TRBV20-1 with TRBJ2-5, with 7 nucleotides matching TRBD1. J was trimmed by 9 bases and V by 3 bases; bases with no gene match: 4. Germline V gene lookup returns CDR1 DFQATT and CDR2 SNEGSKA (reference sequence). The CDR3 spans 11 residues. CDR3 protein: CSARDRRAQYF. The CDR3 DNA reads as TGCAGTGCTAGGGACAGGCGGGCCCAGTACTTC.

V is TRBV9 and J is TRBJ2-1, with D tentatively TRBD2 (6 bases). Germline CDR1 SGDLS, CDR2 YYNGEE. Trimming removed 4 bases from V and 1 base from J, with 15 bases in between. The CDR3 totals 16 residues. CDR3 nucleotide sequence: TGTGCCAGCAGCCCCTCCCGGGGGACGTCCTACAATGAGCAGTTCTTC. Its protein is CASSPSRGTSYNEQFF. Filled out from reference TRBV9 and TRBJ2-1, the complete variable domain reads DSGVTQTPKHLITATGQRVTLRCSPRSGDLSVYWYQQSLDQGLQFLIQYYNGEERAKGNILERFSAQQFPDLHSELNLSSLELGDSALYFCASSPSRGTSYNEQFFGPGTRLTVL.

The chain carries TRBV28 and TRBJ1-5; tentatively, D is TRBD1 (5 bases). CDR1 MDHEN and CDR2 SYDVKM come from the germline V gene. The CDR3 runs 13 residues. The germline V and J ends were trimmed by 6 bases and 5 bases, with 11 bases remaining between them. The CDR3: CASRAGGDQPQHF. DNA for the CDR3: TGTGCCAGCAGGGCGGGGGGGGATCAGCCCCAGCATTTT.

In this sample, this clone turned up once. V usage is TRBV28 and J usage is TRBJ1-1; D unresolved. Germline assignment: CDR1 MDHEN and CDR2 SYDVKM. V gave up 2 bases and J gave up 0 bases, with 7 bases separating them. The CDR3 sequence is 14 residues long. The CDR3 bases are TGTGCCAGCAGTTTACAGGTAATGAACACTGAAGCTTTCTTT. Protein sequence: CASSLQVMNTEAFF.

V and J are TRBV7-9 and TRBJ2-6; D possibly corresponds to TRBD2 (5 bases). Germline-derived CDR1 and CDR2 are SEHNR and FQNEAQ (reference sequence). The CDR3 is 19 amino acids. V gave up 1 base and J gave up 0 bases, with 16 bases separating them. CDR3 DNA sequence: TGTGCCAGCAGCTTAGTTTGGCAGCGGAATCGCTCTGGGGCCAACGTCCTGACTTTC. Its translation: CASSLVWQRNRSGANVLTF.

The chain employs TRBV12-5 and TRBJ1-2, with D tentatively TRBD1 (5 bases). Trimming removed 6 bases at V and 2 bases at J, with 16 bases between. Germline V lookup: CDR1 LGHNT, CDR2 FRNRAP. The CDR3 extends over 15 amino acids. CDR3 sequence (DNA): TGTGCTAGTGGAGTGGTAGGGGCCGGAAACTATGGCTACACCTTC. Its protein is CASGVVGAGNYGYTF.

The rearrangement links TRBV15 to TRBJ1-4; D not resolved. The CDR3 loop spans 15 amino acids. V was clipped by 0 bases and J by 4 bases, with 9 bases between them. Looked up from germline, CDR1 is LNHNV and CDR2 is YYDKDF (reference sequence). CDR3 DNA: TGTGCCACCAGCAGAGATCGCGGGTTTAATGAAAAACTGTTTTTT. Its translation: CATSRDRGFNEKLFF.

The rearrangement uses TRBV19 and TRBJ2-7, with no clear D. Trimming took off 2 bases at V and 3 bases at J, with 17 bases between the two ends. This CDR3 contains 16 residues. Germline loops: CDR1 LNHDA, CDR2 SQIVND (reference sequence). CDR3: CASSIRDTYGYYEQYF. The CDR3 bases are TGTGCCAGTAGTATACGAGACACCTATGGTTACTACGAGCAGTACTTC.

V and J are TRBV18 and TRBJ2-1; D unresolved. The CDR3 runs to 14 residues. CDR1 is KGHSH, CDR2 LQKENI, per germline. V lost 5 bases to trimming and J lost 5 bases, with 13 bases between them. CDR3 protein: CASSYTTPDNEQFF. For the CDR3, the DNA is TGTGCCAGCTCATATACGACCCCCGACAATGAGCAGTTCTTC.

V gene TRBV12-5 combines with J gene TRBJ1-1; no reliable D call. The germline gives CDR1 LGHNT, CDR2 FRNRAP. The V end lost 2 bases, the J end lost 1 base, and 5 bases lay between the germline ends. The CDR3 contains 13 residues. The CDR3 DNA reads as TGTGCTAGTGGTTTGAAAGCGAACACTGAAGCTTTCTTT. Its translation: CASGLKANTEAFF.

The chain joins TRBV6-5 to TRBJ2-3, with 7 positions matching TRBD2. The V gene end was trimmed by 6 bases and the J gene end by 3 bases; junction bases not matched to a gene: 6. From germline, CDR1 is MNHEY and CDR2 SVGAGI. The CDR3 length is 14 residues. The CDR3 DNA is TGTGCCAGCAGCATTGGGGGGGGGACAGATACGCAGTATTTT. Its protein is CASSIGGGTDTQYF.

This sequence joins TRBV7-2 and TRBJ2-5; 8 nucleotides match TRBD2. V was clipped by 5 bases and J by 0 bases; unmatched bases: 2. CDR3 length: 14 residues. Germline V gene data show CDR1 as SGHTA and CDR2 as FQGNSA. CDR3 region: CASSPGGYQETQYF. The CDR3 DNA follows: TGTGCCAGCAGCCCGGGGGGGTACCAAGAGACCCAGTACTTC.

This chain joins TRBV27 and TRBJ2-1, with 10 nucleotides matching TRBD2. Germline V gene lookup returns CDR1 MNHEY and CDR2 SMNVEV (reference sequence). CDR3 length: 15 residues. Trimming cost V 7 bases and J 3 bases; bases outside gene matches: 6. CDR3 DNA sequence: TGTGCCAGCATCCGGGTAGCGGGAGGCTACAATGAGCAGTTCTTC. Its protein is CASIRVAGGYNEQFF.

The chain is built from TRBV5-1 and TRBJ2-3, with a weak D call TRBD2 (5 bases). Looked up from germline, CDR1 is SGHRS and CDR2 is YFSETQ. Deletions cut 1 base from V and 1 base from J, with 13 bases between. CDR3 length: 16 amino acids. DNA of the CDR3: TGCGCCAGCAGCTTGACCGGGGTCGGAGGCACAGATACGCAGTATTTT. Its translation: CASSLTGVGGTDTQYF. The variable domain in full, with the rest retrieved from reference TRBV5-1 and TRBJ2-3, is KAGVTQTPRYLIKTRGQQVTLSCSPISGHRSVSWYQQTPGQGLQFLFEYFSETQRNKGNFPGRFSGRQFSNSRSEMNVSTLELGDSALYLCASSLTGVGGTDTQYFGPGTRLTVL.

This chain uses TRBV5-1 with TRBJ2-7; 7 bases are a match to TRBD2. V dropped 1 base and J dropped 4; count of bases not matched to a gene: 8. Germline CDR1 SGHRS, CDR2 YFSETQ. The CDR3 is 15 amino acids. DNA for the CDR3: TGCGCCAGCAGCTTGACCGGGAGGCTAGCTTACGAGCAGTACTTC. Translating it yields CASSLTGRLAYEQYF.

CDR3 residues: CASRPIQGPYEQYF. In nucleotides, the CDR3 is TGTGCCAGCAGGCCGATACAGGGCCCCTACGAGCAGTACTTC. The chain combines TRBV6-5 with TRBJ2-7; perhaps TRBD1 as D (6 bases). This CDR3 is 14 amino acids long. Deletions cut 6 bases from V and 2 bases from J, with 14 bases between. Germline loops: CDR1 MNHEY, CDR2 SVGAGI.

Written as DNA, the CDR3 is TGTGCCAGCAGCCCCTCCGGGACAGCCGGGTCTGGCACAGATACGCAGTATTTT. This translates into CASSPSGTAGSGTDTQYF. The V call is TRBV5-5, the J call TRBJ2-3; 7 positions agree with TRBD1. The trim removed 4 bases at V and 1 base at J, leaving 15 bases unmatched. Looked up from germline, CDR1 is SGHKS and CDR2 is YYEKEE (reference sequence). The CDR3 covers 18 residues. Full variable domain (missing parts from reference TRBV5-5 and TRBJ2-3): DAGVTQSPTHLIKTRGQQVTLRCSPISGHKSVSWYQQVLGQGPQFIFQYYEKEERGRGNFPDRFSARQFPNYSSELNVNALLLGDSALYLCASSPSGTAGSGTDTQYFGPGTRLTVL.

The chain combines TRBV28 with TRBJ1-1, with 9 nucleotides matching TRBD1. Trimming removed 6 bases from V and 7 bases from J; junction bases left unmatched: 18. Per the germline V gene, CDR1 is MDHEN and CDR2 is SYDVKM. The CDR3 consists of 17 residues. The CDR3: CASRPFGTGSRMYEAFF. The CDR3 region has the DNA TGTGCCAGCAGACCCTTTGGGACAGGGAGTCGGATGTATGAAGCTTTCTTT.

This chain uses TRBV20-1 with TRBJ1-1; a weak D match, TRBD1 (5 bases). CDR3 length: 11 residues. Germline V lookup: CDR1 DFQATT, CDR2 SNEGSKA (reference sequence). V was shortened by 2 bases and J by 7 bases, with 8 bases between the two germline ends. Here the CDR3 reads CSARFTGEAFF. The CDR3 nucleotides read TGCAGTGCTAGATTCACAGGTGAAGCTTTCTTT.

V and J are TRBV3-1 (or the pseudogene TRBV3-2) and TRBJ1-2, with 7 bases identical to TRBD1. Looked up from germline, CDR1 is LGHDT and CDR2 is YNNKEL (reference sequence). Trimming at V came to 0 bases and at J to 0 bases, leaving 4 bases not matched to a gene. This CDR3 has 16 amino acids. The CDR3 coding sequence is TGTGCCAGCAGCCAAGAGGACAGGCGCCCTAACTATGGCTACACCTTC. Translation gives CASSQEDRRPNYGYTF.

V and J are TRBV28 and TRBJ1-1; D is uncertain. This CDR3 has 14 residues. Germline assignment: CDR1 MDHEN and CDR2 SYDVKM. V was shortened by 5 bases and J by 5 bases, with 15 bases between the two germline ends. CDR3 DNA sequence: TGTGCCAGCAGTCCGCAGGCGGGAAAAACTGAAGCTTTCTTT. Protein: CASSPQAGKTEAFF.

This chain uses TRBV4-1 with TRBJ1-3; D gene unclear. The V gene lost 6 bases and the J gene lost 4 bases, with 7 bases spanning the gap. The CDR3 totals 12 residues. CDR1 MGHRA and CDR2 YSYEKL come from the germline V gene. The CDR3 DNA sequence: TGCGCCAGCAGTCCCCAGGGAAACACCATATATTTT. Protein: CASSPQGNTIYF.

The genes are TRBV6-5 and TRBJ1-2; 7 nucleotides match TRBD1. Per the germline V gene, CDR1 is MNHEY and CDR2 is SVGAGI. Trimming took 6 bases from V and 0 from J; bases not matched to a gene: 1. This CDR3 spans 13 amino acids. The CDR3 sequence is CASRGQSNYGYTF. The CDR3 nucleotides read TGTGCCAGCAGGGGACAGTCTAACTATGGCTACACCTTC.

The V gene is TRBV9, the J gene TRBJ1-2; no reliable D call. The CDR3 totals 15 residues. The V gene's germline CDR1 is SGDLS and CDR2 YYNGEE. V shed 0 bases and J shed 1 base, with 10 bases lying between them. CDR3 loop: CASSVEEEFNYGYTF. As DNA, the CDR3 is TGTGCCAGCAGCGTAGAAGAAGAGTTTAACTATGGCTACACCTTC.